Below, 3 T cell receptor beta chains from the same sample are listed, as sequenced in a study of blood T cell repertoires in COVID-19. Generated by immunoSEQ multiplex PCR, the TCRdb table keeps only in-frame clones and is missing some. The sample lists more than 350,000 clones; more than 75% were seen once. Sequencing used PBMCs or T cells enriched from blood (not recorded which). The receptors come from a woman in her 50s who had recovered from COVID-19.

The rearrangement uses TRBV30 and TRBJ2-7; TRBD1 agrees at 9 bases. CDR3 length equals 13 residues. CDR1 and CDR2 (germline): GTSNPN, SVGIG (reference sequence). Trimming removed 3 bases from V and 1 base from J; junction bases left unmatched: 1. The CDR3 region has the DNA TGTGCCTGGAGGGACAGGGGTTCCTACGAGCAGTACTTC. As protein: CAWRDRGSYEQYF.

The genes are TRBV7-9 and TRBJ2-2; D gene unclear. V was pared by 4 bases and J by 4 bases, with 16 bases between. The length of the CDR3 is 16 residues. Germline V gene lookup returns CDR1 SEHNR and CDR2 FQNEAQ (reference sequence). CDR3 sequence: CASSSLNTPGTGELFF. CDR3 DNA: TGTGCCAGCAGCTCTCTAAACACCCCGGGCACCGGGGAGCTGTTTTTT.

The CDR3 DNA reads TGTGCCATCAGTCCGGGTAGGCTAGCGGGGGTAGAGGCCTTCTACGAGCAGTACTTC. Residues: CAISPGRLAGVEAFYEQYF. The J gene is TRBJ2-7, the V gene TRBV10-3, with 10 bases that match TRBD2. The CDR3 totals 19 residues. The ends lost 5 bases at V and 3 bases at J; junction bases unmatched: 19. Looked up from germline, CDR1 is ENHRY and CDR2 is SYGVKD.